A single sample is the source of the 2 T cell receptor beta chains below, sequenced in a study of OX40 agonist ivuxolimab in advanced cancers. TCRdb's table, derived via immunoSEQ multiplex PCR, lists solely in-frame clones and lacks some. The profile shows tens of thousands of clones, 75% to 90% of them singletons. Sequencing used CD4+ or CD8+ T cells sorted from blood, obtained in a trial of the OX40 agonist ivuxolimab. The receptors stem from an adult with an advanced solid tumor such as melanoma, head and neck, liver or kidney cancer.

The gene calls are TRBV28 and TRBJ1-6, with no clear D. Germline V gives CDR1 MDHEN, CDR2 SYDVKM. Trimming took 2 bases from V and 10 from J, leaving 12 bases between them. The CDR3 extends over 14 amino acids. The CDR3 loop reads CASSLGGFGSPLHF. The CDR3, as DNA: TGTGCCAGCAGTTTAGGAGGGTTCGGGTCACCCCTCCACTTT.

This chain connects TRBV27 to TRBJ1-5; D uncertain. The germline V gene has CDR1 MNHEY and CDR2 SMNVEV (reference sequence). The CDR3 runs 15 residues. Trimming cost V 2 bases and J 3 bases, with 11 bases left between them. The CDR3 DNA is TGTGCCAGCAGTTTAAAGGGCTCCTTCAATCAGCCCCAGCATTTT. Amino acid sequence: CASSLKGSFNQPQHF.